This TCR beta chain was profiled in a study of blood T cells in healthy people across ages. Primed by a sample-barcoded 5' primer and a J-beta primer mix, a second PCR proceeded for about 7 to 11 cycles. TCRdb re-called the 5' RACE reads with MiXCR, one entry per CDR3 protein. Among more than 800,000 distinct CDR3 sequences listed, less than 35% were seen once. There are 16 residues in the CDR3. V was trimmed by 0 bases and J by 4 bases, leaving 13 bases between them. Per the germline V gene, CDR1 is ENHRY and CDR2 is SYGVKD. This sequence originates from a woman older than 75 in good health. The sequenced material came from blood. The chain carries TRBV10-3 and TRBJ1-5; D is undetermined. CDR3 sequence: CAISESNGVRNQPQHF. CDR3 sequence (DNA): TGTGCCATCAGTGAGTCGAACGGGGTACGGAATCAGCCCCAGCATTTT.